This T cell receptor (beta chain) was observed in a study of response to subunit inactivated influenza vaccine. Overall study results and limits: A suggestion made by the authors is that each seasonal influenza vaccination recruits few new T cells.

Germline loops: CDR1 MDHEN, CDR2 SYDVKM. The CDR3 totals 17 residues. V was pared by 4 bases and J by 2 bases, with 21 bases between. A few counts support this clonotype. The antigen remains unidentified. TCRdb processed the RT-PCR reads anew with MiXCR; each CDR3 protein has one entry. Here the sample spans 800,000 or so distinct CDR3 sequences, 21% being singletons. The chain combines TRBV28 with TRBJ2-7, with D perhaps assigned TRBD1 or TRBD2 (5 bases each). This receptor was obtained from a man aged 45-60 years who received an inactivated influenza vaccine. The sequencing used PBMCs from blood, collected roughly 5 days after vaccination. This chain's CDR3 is CASSSRGTFGPTYEQYF. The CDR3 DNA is TGTGCCAGCAGTTCGAGAGGGACGTTTGGGCCTACCTACGAGCAGTACTTC.